The 21 T cell receptor beta chains given below trace back to one sample, sequenced in a study of OX40 agonist ivuxolimab in advanced cancers. The repertoire was sequenced with immunoSEQ multiplex PCR; TCRdb's copy has only in-frame clones and lacks some. The sample yields around 50,000 clones, 85% seen once. The source was CD4+ or CD8+ T cells sorted from blood, collected in a trial of the OX40 agonist ivuxolimab. These receptors all come from an adult with an advanced solid tumor such as melanoma, head and neck, liver or kidney cancer.

The genes are TRBV10-1 and TRBJ2-3; tentatively, D is TRBD2 (6 bases). The CDR3 totals 14 residues. The ends were cut back, 5 bases at V and 5 bases at J, with 14 bases in the middle. Germline CDR1 is WNHNN and CDR2 is SYGVQD (reference sequence). This CDR3 is CASSKEGRGDTQYF. The DNA for the CDR3 is TGCGCCAGCAGTAAGGAGGGTCGGGGAGATACGCAGTATTTT.

This clone was detected a few times. The genes are TRBV19 and TRBJ2-2, with D possibly being TRBD1 (5 bases). Germline lookup yields CDR1 LNHDA and CDR2 SQIVND (reference sequence). CDR3 length equals 18 residues. Trimming stripped 5 bases from V and 6 bases from J, with 25 bases between. This CDR3 is CASSPLGPETPRAGELFF. Here the CDR3 DNA reads TGTGCCAGTAGTCCCCTGGGGCCAGAGACTCCACGGGCCGGGGAGCTGTTTTTT.

The J gene is TRBJ2-7, the V gene TRBV18; D gene unclear. CDR1 and CDR2 from the germline V gene are KGHSH and LQKENI. There are 14 residues in the CDR3. Trimming took 2 bases from V and 3 from J, leaving 11 bases between them. The CDR3 here is CASSPTVSFYEQYV. The CDR3 nucleotides read TGTGCCAGCTCACCAACGGTGTCCTTCTACGAGCAGTACGTC.

This clone is medium-sized in the sample. This rearrangement joins TRBV28 to TRBJ1-5; D unclear. The CDR3 has 16 amino acids. Looked up from germline, CDR1 is MDHEN and CDR2 is SYDVKM. V was pared by 7 bases and J by 1 base, with 17 bases between. The CDR3 loop is CASILTGPGSNQPQHF. The CDR3 DNA is TGTGCCAGCATCTTAACCGGCCCCGGAAGCAATCAGCCCCAGCATTTT.

This clone has a handful of counts. The sample carries other DNA sequences with the same CDR3. J is TRBJ2-1 and V is TRBV6-5, with D hard to call. The CDR3 runs 12 residues. Trimming pared 0 bases from V and 9 bases from J, leaving 6 bases between. Germline assignment: CDR1 MNHEY and CDR2 SVGAGI. The CDR3 DNA reads as TGTGCCAGCAGTTACTCTACGTCTGAGCAGTTCTTC. This codes for CASSYSTSEQFF.

The genes are TRBV6-6 and TRBJ2-2, with 10 bases lining up with TRBD2. This CDR3 spans 15 amino acids. Germline-derived CDR1 and CDR2 are MNHNY and SVGAGI (reference sequence). With 4 bases clipped from V and 1 base from J, the junction kept 0 bases outside the gene matches. CDR3 sequence (DNA): TGTGCCAGCAGTTCTAGCGGGGGGAACACCGGGGAGCTGTTTTTT. It yields the protein CASSSSGGNTGELFF.

This clone occurred once. The chain is built from TRBV18 and TRBJ2-7; the D gene could be TRBD1 or TRBD2 (5 bases each). Germline V gives CDR1 KGHSH, CDR2 LQKENI. This CDR3 has 14 amino acids. Trimming shortened V by 3 bases and J by 7 bases, and 16 bases separated the two germline ends. The CDR3 sequence is CASSPPGTASEQYV. The DNA of the CDR3 is TGTGCCAGCTCACCGCCCGGGACGGCGAGTGAGCAGTACGTC.

The chain is built from TRBV6-1 and TRBJ2-4; TRBD1 agrees at 7 bases. Germline assignment: CDR1 MNHNS and CDR2 SASEGT. The CDR3 has 13 residues. The V and J ends lost 6 bases and 7 bases, in that order; junction bases with no gene match: 6. The CDR3: CASRTGHLNIQYF. In DNA, the CDR3 is TGTGCCAGCAGGACAGGGCACTTGAACATTCAGTACTTC.

The rearrangement joins TRBV27 to TRBJ2-5; 7 bases match TRBD2. The CDR3 has 18 residues. Per germline, CDR1 MNHEY and CDR2 SMNVEV (reference sequence). J gave up 1 base and V 3 bases, and 14 bases lay outside the gene matches. This chain's CDR3 is CASSFVPQGGTRQETQYF. The DNA of the CDR3 is TGTGCCAGCAGTTTCGTCCCCCAGGGAGGGACCCGCCAAGAGACCCAGTACTTC.

The chain carries TRBV28 and TRBJ2-5, with 8 bases that match TRBD2. Per germline, CDR1 MDHEN and CDR2 SYDVKM. The CDR3 covers 15 residues. V was pared by 2 bases and J by 2 bases, with 4 bases of the junction left unmatched. CDR3 sequence: CASSLNLAGQETQYF. DNA of the CDR3: TGTGCCAGCAGTTTAAATCTAGCGGGTCAAGAGACCCAGTACTTC. Using reference TRBV28 and TRBJ2-5 for the parts outside the CDR3, the full variable domain is DVKVTQSSRYLVKRTGEKVFLECVQDMDHENMFWYRQDPGLGLRLIYFSYDVKMKEKGDIPEGYSVSREKKERFSLILESASTNQTSMYLCASSLNLAGQETQYFGPGTRLLVL.

The chain links TRBV9 to TRBJ2-3; possibly TRBD1 or TRBD2 for D (5 bases each). V was pared by 6 bases and J by 0 bases, with 11 bases between. The CDR3 consists of 14 residues. Germline V CDR1 and CDR2: SGDLS, YYNGEE. Written as DNA, the CDR3 is TGTGCCAGCACCAGGGACGGAAGCACAGATACGCAGTATTTT. Translation gives CASTRDGSTDTQYF.

V and J are TRBV7-8 and TRBJ1-5; D is undetermined. V was cut by 11 bases and J by 6 bases, with 23 bases left in between. Germline-derived CDR1 and CDR2 are SGHVS and FQNEAQ. The CDR3 consists of 15 residues. The CDR3 coding sequence is TGTGCCGTATCATGGAGGGCGTCGGACCCTCAGCCCCAGCATTTT. Its translation is CAVSWRASDPQPQHF. Together with reference TRBV7-8 and TRBJ1-5, the CDR3 gives the full variable domain: GAGVSQSPRYKVAKRGQDVALRCDPISGHVSLFWYQQALGQGPEFLTYFQNEAQLDKSGLPSDRFFAERPEGSVSTLKIQRTQQEDSAVYLCAVSWRASDPQPQHFGDGTRLSIL.

Concerning this clone: This CDR3 is also generated by other DNA sequences in the sample. In nucleotides, the CDR3 is TGTGCCAGCAGCCCAGGACAGGGTACCTACGAGCAGTACTTC. Encoded protein: CASSPGQGTYEQYF. J is TRBJ2-7 and V is TRBV7-6, with 8 bases fitting TRBD1. The V gene end was trimmed by 5 bases and the J gene end by 2 bases; junction bases not matched to a gene: 5. Germline loops: CDR1 SGHVS, CDR2 FNYEAQ. There are 14 residues in the CDR3.

The rearrangement uses TRBV7-7 and TRBJ1-6; D perhaps matches TRBD1 (6 bases). Germline V gene lookup returns CDR1 SSHAT and CDR2 FNYEAQ (reference sequence). V lost 1 base and J lost 10, with 32 bases in between. The CDR3 covers 21 residues. CDR3 nucleotide sequence: TGTGCCAGCAGCTTAGTGAGACCACCGGCACCGGGGGGCCGGTTGAGGTCACCCCTCCACTTT. It translates to CASSLVRPPAPGGRLRSPLHF.

The V and J genes are TRBV4-1 and TRBJ1-1; D uncertain. This CDR3 contains 12 residues. V lost 3 bases and J 4 bases, leaving 6 bases between the germline ends. The germline V gene encodes CDR1 MGHRA and CDR2 YSYEKL. The DNA for the CDR3 is TGCGCCAGCAGCCACCCGAGCACTGAAGCTTTCTTT. Its protein is CASSHPSTEAFF.

V gene TRBV27 combines with J gene TRBJ2-2; TRBD1 agrees at 7 bases. This CDR3 contains 16 residues. Germline V gene lookup returns CDR1 MNHEY and CDR2 SMNVEV (reference sequence). V shed 4 bases, J shed 3 bases, and the junction held 8 bases outside the gene matches. The CDR3 bases are TGTGCCAGCAGTTGGACGGACAGGTCTTACACCGGGGAGCTGTTTTTT. Residues: CASSWTDRSYTGELFF.

The chain joins TRBV9 to TRBJ2-7; TRBD2 is a possible D gene (5 bases). The V and J ends lost 3 bases and 9 bases respectively, with 19 bases between them. Per germline, CDR1 SGDLS and CDR2 YYNGEE. CDR3 size: 14 residues. This CDR3 is CASSAAADSHLQYF. CDR3 nucleotides: TGTGCCAGCAGCGCCGCCGCGGACTCTCACTTGCAGTACTTC.

V usage is TRBV28 and J usage is TRBJ1-2; TRBD1 matches 7 bases. The germline gives CDR1 MDHEN, CDR2 SYDVKM. The CDR3 has 14 amino acids. Trimming removed 4 bases from V and 8 bases from J; junction bases left unmatched: 10. CDR3 nucleotide sequence: TGTGCCAGCAGTTCGGGACAGACCACCAGGGGCTACACCTTC. This codes for CASSSGQTTRGYTF.

This sequence joins TRBV11-2 and TRBJ2-1, with a weak D call TRBD2 (6 bases). Germline V gives CDR1 SGHAT, CDR2 FQNNGV. The CDR3 extends over 15 amino acids. The germline V and J ends were trimmed by 6 bases and 0 bases, with 12 bases remaining between them. CDR3 sequence: CASRGGLGSYNEQFF. For the CDR3, the DNA is TGTGCCAGCAGGGGGGGATTAGGCTCCTACAATGAGCAGTTCTTC. Looking up the rest from reference TRBV11-2 and TRBJ2-1 gives the full variable domain: EAGVAQSPRYKIIEKRQSVAFWCNPISGHATLYWYQQILGQGPKLLIQFQNNGVVDDSQLPKDRFSAERLKGVDSTLKIQPAKLEDSAVYLCASRGGLGSYNEQFFGPGTRLTVL.

This clone was found a few times. V usage is TRBV7-9 and J usage is TRBJ2-2; D gene uncertain. V was clipped by 1 base and J by 1 base, with 4 bases between them. CDR1 is SEHNR, CDR2 FQNEAQ, per germline (reference sequence). CDR3 size: 14 residues. CDR3 nucleotides: TGTGCCAGCAGCTTAGGGGGGAACACCGGGGAGCTGTTTTTT. Its translation is CASSLGGNTGELFF.

V is TRBV30 and J is TRBJ2-7; D might be TRBD1 (5 bases). This CDR3 comprises 13 residues. Germline CDR1 is GTSNPN and CDR2 is SVGIG (reference sequence). V was clipped by 1 base and J by 2 bases, with 9 bases between them. For the CDR3, the DNA is TGTGCCTGGAGTGCAGACAGCACCTACGAGCAGTACTTC. Amino acid sequence: CAWSADSTYEQYF.